Here is one T cell receptor (beta chain) with its context. What it binds is not known. Sequenced by immunoSEQ multiplex PCR; TCRdb stores in-frame clones only, minus some. The table shows 45,000 or so clones, with roughly 87% occurring only once. The data originate from a study of Tregs in tolerant kidney transplant recipients. Mixed chimerism was transient after nonmyeloablative marrow transplants from related graft donors. CD4+CD25+CD127- Tregs, CD4+CD25- non-Tregs, CD4 and CD8 cells were sorted. V lost 1 base, J lost 0 bases, and 14 bases lay in between. There are 17 residues in the CDR3. The germline V gene encodes CDR1 SGHDT and CDR2 YYEEEE. General observations from the study: Some patients' samples used different primers over time, so nucleotide sequences weren't comparable.

The input for sequencing was CD8+ T cells from blood (PBMCs), taken 12 months after the transplant. This receptor was obtained from a human patient who received a combined kidney and bone marrow transplant. Some T cells may originate from the graft donor. This chain links TRBV5-6 with TRBJ1-5; D gene unclear. The DNA of the CDR3 is TGTGCCAGCAGCTTGATAAGCGGCAGCAATAGCAATCAGCCCCAGCATTTT. It specifies CASSLISGSNSNQPQHF.